This record concerns one TCR beta chain sequence. This sample is part of a study of monozygotic twins with inflammatory bowel disease. CDR3 length: 16 residues. From germline, CDR1 is SGHRS and CDR2 YFSETQ. Added by template switching were UMIs that each held a 6-nucleotide sample barcode. TCRdb re-analyzed the 5' RACE reads; it lists each CDR3 protein once, without DNA. Its clone listing holds about 210,000 distinct CDR3 sequences. This TCR was recovered from a human donor with ulcerative colitis or Crohn's disease, or a healthy co-twin of an affected twin (not recorded which). The chain employs TRBV5-1 and TRBJ2-1; TCRdb's D call, TRBD1, is unchecked because there is no DNA. The sequencing input was blood. The CDR3 spells CASSPFGGFSYNEQFF.